The 17 T cell receptor beta chains below all came from one sample that was sequenced in a study of monozygotic twins with inflammatory bowel disease. TCRdb re-called the 5' RACE reads; one entry per CDR3 protein, DNA not given. The listing records some 150,000 distinct CDR3 sequences. Specimen: blood. The source of these receptors is a human donor with ulcerative colitis or Crohn's disease, or a healthy co-twin of an affected twin (not recorded which).

This chain joins TRBV6-2 or TRBV6-3 and TRBJ2-1; TCRdb lists TRBD2, though no DNA is available to test this call. The V gene's germline CDR1 is MNHEY and CDR2 SVGEGT. CDR3 length: 21 residues. The CDR3 sequence: CASSPGTLAGGPRNGRNEQFF.

V gene TRBV14 combines with J gene TRBJ1-4; the TRBD1 assignment by TCRdb is unverifiable without DNA. The CDR3 consists of 15 residues. In germline, CDR1 is SGHDN, CDR2 FVKESK. The chain's CDR3 is CASSRTGEHNEKLFF. Complete variable domain (other parts from reference TRBV14 and TRBJ1-4): EAGVTQFPSHSVIEKGQTVTLRCDPISGHDNLYWYRRVMGKEIKFLLHFVKESKQDESGMPNNRFLAERTGGTYSTLKVQPAELEDSGVYFCASSRTGEHNEKLFFGSGTQLSVL.

The CDR3 loop is CASSLNNQETQYF. The rearrangement links TRBV5-1 to TRBJ2-5. There are 13 residues in the CDR3. Germline lookup yields CDR1 SGHRS and CDR2 YFSETQ.

The chain employs TRBV6-1 and TRBJ1-1; the D call of TRBD1 rests on TCRdb alone, since no DNA is present to check it. The CDR3 runs 13 residues. CDR1 is MNHNS, CDR2 SASEGT, per germline. CDR3 in amino acids: CASSGTGGREAFF.

This sequence joins TRBV28 and TRBJ1-1; there is no DNA to check the TCRdb D call of TRBD1. In germline, CDR1 is MDHEN, CDR2 SYDVKM. There are 15 residues in the CDR3. The CDR3 here is CASSRGQGAYTEAFF. Supplemented by reference TRBV28 and TRBJ1-1, the full variable domain reads DVKVTQSSRYLVKRTGEKVFLECVQDMDHENMFWYRQDPGLGLRLIYFSYDVKMKEKGDIPEGYSVSREKKERFSLILESASTNQTSMYLCASSRGQGAYTEAFFGQGTRLTVV.

V and J are TRBV5-1 and TRBJ2-5. This CDR3 has 16 amino acids. Per germline, CDR1 SGHRS and CDR2 YFSETQ. This CDR3 reads CASSFEAAATQETQYF.

The chain recombines TRBV30 with TRBJ1-1; no DNA is available, so the TRBD1 call from TCRdb remains unchecked. The CDR3 consists of 16 residues. CDR1 GTSNPN and CDR2 SVGIG come from the germline V gene (reference sequence). The CDR3 loop reads CAWSVRSPPGGTEAFF.

The chain has TRBV7-2 and TRBJ1-1; TCRdb calls TRBD1, which cannot be checked without DNA. Germline CDR1 is SGHTA and CDR2 is FQGNSA. The CDR3 runs 15 residues. The CDR3 protein is CASSPMRTENTEAFF. The whole variable domain, filled in from reference TRBV7-2 and TRBJ1-1, reads GAGVSQSPSNKVTEKGKDVELRCDPISGHTALYWYRQSLGQGLEFLIYFQGNSAPDKSGLPSDRFSAERTGGSVSTLTIQRTQQEDSAVYLCASSPMRTENTEAFFGQGTRLTVV.

The chain couples TRBV20-1 to TRBJ2-1; lacking DNA, the TRBD2 call made by TCRdb goes unchecked. In germline, CDR1 is DFQATT, CDR2 SNEGSKA (reference sequence). The CDR3 covers 14 residues. CDR3 residues: CSARGGPSYNEQFF.

CDR3: CASSRRDNYNEQFF. The chain joins TRBV7-8 to TRBJ2-1; TCRdb's D call of TRBD2 is untestable without DNA. The germline V gene encodes CDR1 SGHVS and CDR2 FQNEAQ. The CDR3 has 14 residues.

The CDR3 reads CASSPTGEDTQYF. The chain carries TRBV19 and TRBJ2-3; the D gene TCRdb calls, TRBD1, cannot be checked with no DNA. Germline assignment: CDR1 LNHDA and CDR2 SQIVND (reference sequence). The CDR3 consists of 13 residues.

The chain employs TRBV20-1 and TRBJ2-1. The CDR3 runs 11 residues. Germline CDR1 reads DFQATT; CDR2 reads SNEGSKA (reference sequence). The CDR3 sequence: CSARASNEQFF.

V gene TRBV3-1 combines with J gene TRBJ2-3; TCRdb picks TRBD1, but there is no DNA to check that call. The CDR3 extends over 18 amino acids. CDR1 and CDR2 (germline): LGHDT, YNNKEL (reference sequence). The CDR3 spells CASSQIPTQGLPTDTQYF.

The chain couples TRBV7-2 to TRBJ2-7; the D call from TCRdb, TRBD2, cannot be confirmed without DNA. This CDR3 contains 15 residues. Germline V lookup: CDR1 SGHTA, CDR2 FQGNSA. CDR3 in amino acids: CASSLEGITSYEQYF.

The V and J genes are TRBV28 and TRBJ1-5; the TRBD1 assignment by TCRdb is unverifiable without DNA. This CDR3 comprises 19 residues. Germline values: CDR1 MDHEN, CDR2 SYDVKM. The CDR3 loop is CASSHPGTGDYWSNQPQHF.

The chain employs TRBV12-3 or TRBV12-4 and TRBJ2-6; TCRdb designates TRBD1, a call that cannot be tested without DNA. This CDR3 has 17 residues. The CDR3: CASSLEAGGAGANVLTF.

The chain combines TRBV28 with TRBJ1-5. Germline lookup yields CDR1 MDHEN and CDR2 SYDVKM. The CDR3 covers 12 residues. CDR3 residues: CASSLYEEPQHF.